This T cell receptor (beta chain) was profiled in a study of patients and donors after allogeneic stem cell transplantation. TCRdb re-derived calls from the RT-PCR reads in MiXCR, one entry per CDR3 protein. The data show roughly 880,000 distinct CDR3 sequences, more than 15% seen once. The clonotype originates from a human donor who was either an allogeneic HSCT recipient or a stem cell or donor lymphocyte infusion donor (not recorded which). It is not recorded whose cells these are; they may come from a transplant donor. Sequenced sample: blood, either unsorted or a sorted T cell fraction (not recorded which).

CDR3 nucleotides: TGCAGCGCCAATCAGGGCGGCTCCTACGAGCAGTACTTC. As protein: CSANQGGSYEQYF. This chain links TRBV29-1 with TRBJ2-7; weak D call: TRBD1 (5 bases). Trimming pared 7 bases from V and 0 bases from J, leaving 13 bases between. Germline loops: CDR1 SQVTM, CDR2 ANQGSEA. The CDR3 consists of 13 residues.